A selection of T cell receptor beta chains follows, all from one sample in a study of blood T cells in healthy people across ages. TCRdb redid the calling of the 5' RACE reads with MiXCR, one entry per CDR3 protein. The repertoire holds fewer than 800,000 distinct CDR3 sequences, with around a quarter as singletons. Another study also made use of these data, one on T cells of mothers and their children.

The sequenced sample was blood. These TCRs come from a boy aged 5-17 years in good health. The CDR3 runs from the conserved cysteine through the conserved F or W. A D gene is named only where the DNA matches it firmly. Clone size is not always given. Where it is, it says once, few, many or a class for expanded clones.

J gene	clone size	D gene	V gene	CDR3 DNA	CDR3 protein
TRBJ2-7	few	-	TRBV24-1	TGTGCCACCAGTGACGCCGGGACTGGAACCTACGAGCAGTACTTC	CATSDAGTGTYEQYF
TRBJ2-7	few	-	TRBV29-1	TGCAGCGTTGGAGTCGACAGAGACGAGCAGTACTTC	CSVGVDRDEQYF
TRBJ2-5	few	TRBD2	TRBV3-1	TGTGCCAGCAGCCAAAGAGTATCTAGCGGGGTGAGAGAGACCCAGTACTTC	CASSQRVSSGVRETQYF
TRBJ1-5	-	-	TRBV12-3/TRBV12-4	TGTGCCAGCAGTTTTCAGGATGATCAGCCCCAGCATTTT	CASSFQDDQPQHF
TRBJ2-5	few	TRBD2	TRBV27	TGTGCCAGCAGTTTATCAGGCAGTAGGGGGACTAGGGGTTTGAAGACCCAGTACTTC	CASSLSGSRGTRGLKTQYF
TRBJ1-1	few	-	TRBV27	TGTGCCAGCAGTACTCGGTTAGGACTCACTGAAGCTTTCTTT	CASSTRLGLTEAFF
TRBJ2-5	-	TRBD2	TRBV20-1	TGCAGTGCTAGGCGAGGACTAGCGGGGGCTGAGACCCAGTACTTC	CSARRGLAGAETQYF
TRBJ2-5	-	TRBD2	TRBV28	TGTGCCAGCAGGTCCCTAGCGGGGGTGGAGACCCAGTACTTC	CASRSLAGVETQYF
TRBJ2-7	-	-	TRBV29-1	TGCAGCGTTTCAGCGGTGATCGACGAGCAGTACTTC	CSVSAVIDEQYF
TRBJ2-4	-	-	TRBV28	TGTGCCAGCAGTTCGATAGTGGCCAAAAACATTCAGTACTTC	CASSSIVAKNIQYF
TRBJ2-3	-	TRBD2	TRBV5-1	TGCGCCAGCAGCTTGGATCCGCTAGCGGCCCCAGATACGCAGTATTTT	CASSLDPLAAPDTQYF
TRBJ2-1	-	TRBD2	TRBV20-1	TGCAGTGCTAGTAATAGCGGGGCGCATAATGAGCAGTTCTTC	CSASNSGAHNEQFF
TRBJ2-1	few	TRBD1	TRBV28	TGTGCCAGCAGTTTAAGTAACATACGGGACAGGCAGTTCTTC	CASSLSNIRDRQFF
TRBJ2-2	-	-	TRBV6-5	TGTGCCAGCAGTTACTCGGTGCCACAACCCACCGGGGAGCTGTTTTTT	CASSYSVPQPTGELFF
TRBJ2-1	few	TRBD1	TRBV18	TGTGCCAGCTCACCGGAACAGGGGGAATACAATGAGCAGTTCTTC	CASSPEQGEYNEQFF
TRBJ2-7	few	TRBD2	TRBV7-2	TGTGCCAGCAGCTTACCCGGGACTAGCGGGAGGGCCGCGCGGGAGACCCGGTACTTC	CASSLPGTSGRAARETRYF
TRBJ1-4	-	-	TRBV4-2	TGTGCCAGCAGCCGCCGGGACAAAGCAACTAATGAAAAACTGTTTTTT	CASSRRDKATNEKLFF
TRBJ1-2	-	TRBD1	TRBV3-1	TGTGCCAGCAGCCAACAAACACAGGGGGCAGGCTATGGCTACACCTTC	CASSQQTQGAGYGYTF
TRBJ1-1	few	-	TRBV20-1	TGCAGTGCGGGACATCGCGGAGACACTGAAGCTTTCTTT	CSAGHRGDTEAFF
TRBJ1-6	few	TRBD1	TRBV5-1	TGCGCCAGCAGCGGGGACAGGGAAGGTTCACCCCTCCACTTT	CASSGDREGSPLHF
TRBJ2-3	-	TRBD2	TRBV5-1	TGCGCCAGCAGCTCTAGTAGCGGGGTTAGCACAGATACGCAGTATTTT	CASSSSSGVSTDTQYF
TRBJ1-1	few	-	TRBV6-6	TGTGCCAGCAGTTACTCGAGGTCTGGGAGAGACACTGAAGCTTTCTTT	CASSYSRSGRDTEAFF
TRBJ2-7	-	TRBD2	TRBV29-1	TGCAGCGCCGCAAAAGGACTAGCGGGGTACGAGCAGTACTTC	CSAAKGLAGYEQYF
TRBJ2-7	-	-	TRBV7-9	TGTGCCAGCAGCACCACCGGTACCTACGAGCAGTACTTC	CASSTTGTYEQYF
TRBJ2-5	-	-	TRBV7-8	TGTGCCAGCAGCCCCAGAATTACTCTTCCAGAGACCCAGTACTTC	CASSPRITLPETQYF
TRBJ1-1	few	-	TRBV9	TGTGCCAGCAGCGCCTTAGGTGACACTGAAGCTTTCTTT	CASSALGDTEAFF
TRBJ1-1	-	-	TRBV5-1	TGCGCCAGCAGCTTGGTAAATGACGAAGCTTTCTTT	CASSLVNDEAFF
TRBJ1-5	-	-	TRBV7-2	TGTGCCAGCAGCCCTAAGGGGCAGCCCCAGCATTTT	CASSPKGQPQHF
TRBJ2-7	many	-	TRBV29-1	TGCAGCGTTATGGCAGGGTGGGATTACGAGCAGTACTTC	CSVMAGWDYEQYF
TRBJ1-5	-	-	TRBV29-1	TGCTCCGTGGCCCCTGACGGTGATCAGCCCCAGCATTTT	CSVAPDGDQPQHF
TRBJ2-1	few	-	TRBV2	TGTGCCAGCAGTGAGGTCGGCCGAAATGAGCAGTTCTTC	CASSEVGRNEQFF
TRBJ2-1	few	-	TRBV6-5	TGTGCCAGCAGCTTGTCCGAGCTGGGGGCCAATGAGCAGTTCTTC	CASSLSELGANEQFF
TRBJ2-7	-	-	TRBV28	TGTGCCAGCAGTGAGGACGTCTACGAGCAGTACTTC	CASSEDVYEQYF
TRBJ2-5	-	TRBD2	TRBV6-8	TGTGCCAGCAATAACGGGACTAGCGGTTTTGGGACCCAGTACTTC	CASNNGTSGFGTQYF
TRBJ2-5	-	-	TRBV29-1	TGCAGCGTTCCGGGTCCCGGAGAGGAGACCCAGTACTTC	CSVPGPGEETQYF
TRBJ2-1	-	TRBD2	TRBV5-6	TGTGCCAGCAGCCGGCCGGGACTACAAGCTAACAATGAGCAGTTCTTC	CASSRPGLQANNEQFF
TRBJ1-1	few	TRBD1	TRBV5-1	TGCGCCAGCAGCCCCGGGACAGGGACGAACACTGAAGCTTTCTTT	CASSPGTGTNTEAFF
TRBJ2-5	-	-	TRBV29-1	TGCAGCGTTGAAGATCTATGGGGTGAGACCCAGTACTTC	CSVEDLWGETQYF